This is a list of T cell receptor beta chains from one sample in a study of blood T cells in healthy people across ages. TCRdb re-called the 5' RACE reads through MiXCR, storing one row per CDR3 protein. The top ten clones hold roughly 2% of a sample with 1.5 million to 2 million distinct CDR3 sequences, 49% of them seen once. Sequencing was performed on blood. These receptors were obtained from a woman aged 40 to 49 in good health. The CDR3 runs from the conserved cysteine through the conserved F or W. D genes are given only for firm matches. Not all rows give a size; the values are once, few, many and, for expanded clones, a class.

V gene	J gene	D gene	clone size	CDR3 protein	CDR3 DNA
TRBV7-9	TRBJ1-1	NA	few	CASSGPNTEAFF	TGTGCCAGCAGCGGACCGAACACTGAAGCTTTCTTT
TRBV7-3	TRBJ2-5	TRBD1	NA	CASSLRAGDRGQETQYF	TGTGCCAGCAGCTTAAGGGCGGGCGACAGGGGGCAAGAGACCCAGTACTTC
TRBV7-9	TRBJ1-1	NA	few	CASSFVTVREAFF	TGTGCCAGCAGCTTTGTGACGGTAAGGGAAGCTTTCTTT
TRBV20-1	TRBJ1-5	TRBD1	once	CSAMGQGNSNQPQHF	TGCAGTGCTATGGGACAGGGGAACAGCAATCAGCCCCAGCATTTT
TRBV6-5	TRBJ1-4	NA	few	CASGGATTNEKLFF	TGTGCCAGCGGGGGGGCAACAACTAATGAAAAACTGTTTTTT
TRBV28	TRBJ1-3	NA	once	CASRPQSSGNTIYF	TGTGCCAGCAGGCCCCAGAGCTCTGGAAACACCATATATTTT
TRBV28	TRBJ1-2	TRBD1	NA	CASSTTGELYGYTF	TGTGCCAGCAGTACGACAGGGGAGTTATATGGCTACACCTTC
TRBV7-9	TRBJ2-6	TRBD2	NA	CASSMRRGAQSPSGANVLTF	TGTGCCAGCAGCATGAGGCGGGGGGCACAATCCCCGTCTGGGGCCAACGTCCTGACTTTC
TRBV12-3/TRBV12-4	TRBJ2-3	NA	NA	CASSSQGADMQYF	TGTGCCAGCAGTAGCCAGGGAGCAGATATGCAGTATTTT
TRBV7-8	TRBJ2-5	NA	few	CASSSRRTGSQETQYF	TGTGCCAGCAGTTCAAGGAGGACGGGGTCACAAGAGACCCAGTACTTC
TRBV12-3/TRBV12-4	TRBJ2-1	NA	NA	CASSVLYRVRNNEQFF	TGTGCCAGCAGTGTATTATACAGGGTTCGCAACAATGAGCAGTTCTTC
TRBV4-1	TRBJ2-3	TRBD2	few	CASSQTSGGGTDTQYF	TGCGCCAGCAGCCAGACTAGCGGGGGAGGCACAGATACGCAGTATTTT
TRBV5-6	TRBJ2-1	NA	NA	CASSLWGGRPANEQFF	TGTGCCAGCAGCTTGTGGGGTGGCCGCCCGGCCAATGAGCAGTTCTTC
TRBV2	TRBJ1-2	NA	NA	CASSEGRDAYGYTF	TGTGCCAGCAGTGAGGGCAGGGACGCCTATGGCTACACCTTC
TRBV12-3/TRBV12-4	TRBJ2-3	NA	NA	CASSIFGEDTQYF	TGTGCCAGCAGTATATTCGGGGAAGATACGCAGTATTTT
TRBV4-2	TRBJ1-2	TRBD1	few	CASSRSGTGYGYTF	TGTGCCAGCAGCCGATCCGGGACAGGCTATGGCTACACCTTC
TRBV7-2	TRBJ1-4	NA	NA	CASSSTRGATEKLFF	TGTGCCAGCAGCTCAACTCGGGGGGCTACCGAAAAACTGTTTTTT
TRBV20-1	TRBJ2-1	TRBD2	NA	CSARDSRLAGPQQFF	TGCAGTGCTAGAGATAGTCGGCTAGCGGGGCCACAGCAGTTCTTC
TRBV20-1	TRBJ2-6	NA	NA	CSARGGGAGANVLTF	TGCAGTGCTCGTGGAGGGGGCGCTGGGGCCAACGTCCTGACTTTC
TRBV27	TRBJ2-7	NA	NA	CASSARSFSEQYF	TGTGCCAGCAGCGCTAGGTCTTTCTCCGAGCAGTACTTC
TRBV6-6	TRBJ2-1	TRBD2	NA	CASLLAGGGNEQFF	TGTGCCAGCTTACTAGCGGGGGGGGGAAATGAGCAGTTCTTC
TRBV7-2	TRBJ2-1	TRBD1	NA	CASSWDRLYNEQFF	TGTGCCAGCAGCTGGGACAGGCTATACAATGAGCAGTTCTTC
TRBV10-3	TRBJ2-5	TRBD1	NA	CAISGSTGDEETQYF	TGTGCCATCAGTGGTAGTACAGGGGATGAGGAGACCCAGTACTTC
TRBV5-1	TRBJ2-5	TRBD2	NA	CASSRGGGGGYNEQYF	TGCGCCAGCAGCCGAGGAGGAGGCGGGGGGTACAATGAGCAGTACTTC
TRBV7-2	TRBJ2-7	NA	NA	CASSSKRVAAQGEQYF	TGTGCCAGCAGCTCAAAGAGGGTAGCGGCTCAGGGCGAGCAGTACTTC
TRBV7-2	TRBJ2-5	NA	NA	CASSPRRRSSETQYF	TGTGCCAGCAGCCCCAGAAGGCGGTCCTCGGAGACCCAGTACTTC
TRBV28	TRBJ2-7	NA	once	CASRPGTMSYEQYF	TGTGCCAGCAGACCTGGGACAATGTCCTACGAGCAGTACTTC
TRBV6-2/TRBV6-3	TRBJ2-4	NA	few	CASMAKNIQYF	TGTGCCAGCATGGCCAAAAACATTCAGTACTTC
TRBV28	TRBJ2-5	TRBD2	NA	CASSLNSGGLRETQYF	TGTGCCAGCAGTTTAAATTCGGGAGGGCTAAGGGAGACCCAGTACTTC
TRBV5-1	TRBJ2-5	NA	few	CASSLREQAETQYF	TGCGCCAGCAGCCTGCGCGAGCAGGCAGAGACCCAGTACTTC
TRBV7-6	TRBJ2-7	TRBD2	NA	CASSLGGGSPYEQYF	TGTGCCAGCAGCTTAGGCGGGGGGTCTCCCTACGAGCAGTACTTC
TRBV12-3/TRBV12-4	TRBJ2-4	NA	few	CASSQGMVAKNIQYF	TGTGCCAGCAGTCAGGGTATGGTTGCCAAAAACATTCAGTACTTC
TRBV20-1	TRBJ1-4	TRBD1	NA	CSAPRQGNEKLFF	TGCAGTGCTCCCCGACAGGGGAATGAAAAACTGTTTTTT
TRBV21-1	TRBJ2-5	NA	NA	CASSNHHPLGRDYGETQYF	TGTGCCAGCAGCAACCACCACCCCTTGGGGCGGGACTACGGGGAGACCCAGTACTTC
TRBV3-1	TRBJ1-2	NA	NA	CASSPRGQPTNYGYTF	TGTGCCAGCAGCCCACGCGGCCAGCCTACTAACTATGGCTACACCTTC
TRBV14	TRBJ2-7	TRBD1	NA	CASSQGQGYSYEQYF	TGTGCCAGCAGCCAAGGACAGGGGTACTCCTACGAGCAGTACTTC
TRBV20-1	TRBJ1-5	TRBD1	few	CSARDRGGGNQPQHF	TGCAGTGCTAGGGACAGGGGTGGGGGCAATCAGCCCCAGCATTTT
TRBV28	TRBJ2-7	TRBD1	few	CASGSGQGFYEQYF	TGTGCCAGCGGATCGGGACAGGGCTTCTACGAGCAGTACTTC
TRBV20-1	TRBJ2-1	NA	NA	CSARPLDRVTNEQFF	TGCAGTGCTAGACCTTTGGACAGAGTAACAAATGAGCAGTTCTTC
TRBV12-3/TRBV12-4	TRBJ1-1	TRBD1	NA	CASSPRGRGTEAFF	TGTGCCAGCAGTCCCAGGGGGCGCGGCACTGAAGCTTTCTTT
TRBV5-1	TRBJ2-3	NA	NA	CASSSGQYGTDTQYF	TGCGCCAGCAGCTCCGGGCAATATGGGACAGATACGCAGTATTTT
TRBV7-9	TRBJ2-3	NA	NA	CASSLSTAPGGDTQYF	TGTGCCAGCAGCTTAAGTACCGCACCCGGAGGCGATACGCAGTATTTT
TRBV6-5	TRBJ1-6	NA	NA	CASTPSLGESVKTLHF	TGTGCCAGCACCCCAAGTTTAGGTGAAAGTGTGAAAACCCTCCACTTT
TRBV20-1	TRBJ1-1	NA	NA	CSARDPKRDTEAFF	TGCAGTGCTAGGGACCCGAAGCGGGACACTGAAGCTTTCTTT
TRBV4-3	TRBJ1-5	NA	NA	CASSQDHQSGRNNQPQHF	TGCGCCAGCAGCCAAGATCACCAATCAGGGCGGAACAATCAGCCCCAGCATTTT
TRBV29-1	TRBJ2-5	NA	few	CSVAHRAETQYF	TGCAGCGTTGCCCACAGGGCAGAGACCCAGTACTTC
TRBV20-1	TRBJ2-1	TRBD2	NA	CSAISGTSGLRTYNEQFF	TGCAGTGCTATCTCCGGGACTAGCGGCCTTCGGACCTACAATGAGCAGTTCTTC
TRBV27	TRBJ2-3	TRBD2	NA	CASRPNSGATDTQYF	TGTGCCAGCAGGCCGAATAGCGGGGCCACTGATACGCAGTATTTT
TRBV5-1	TRBJ2-7	NA	NA	CASSPRAESSYEQYF	TGCGCCAGCAGCCCCCGGGCAGAGAGCTCCTACGAGCAGTACTTC
TRBV27	TRBJ1-2	NA	few	CASGEGDSGYGYTF	TGTGCCAGTGGGGAAGGTGACTCGGGCTATGGCTACACCTTC
TRBV4-3	TRBJ2-6	TRBD2	NA	CASSQDSMGLWAGANVLTF	TGCGCCAGCAGCCAAGATAGTATGGGACTATGGGCTGGGGCCAACGTCCTGACTTTC